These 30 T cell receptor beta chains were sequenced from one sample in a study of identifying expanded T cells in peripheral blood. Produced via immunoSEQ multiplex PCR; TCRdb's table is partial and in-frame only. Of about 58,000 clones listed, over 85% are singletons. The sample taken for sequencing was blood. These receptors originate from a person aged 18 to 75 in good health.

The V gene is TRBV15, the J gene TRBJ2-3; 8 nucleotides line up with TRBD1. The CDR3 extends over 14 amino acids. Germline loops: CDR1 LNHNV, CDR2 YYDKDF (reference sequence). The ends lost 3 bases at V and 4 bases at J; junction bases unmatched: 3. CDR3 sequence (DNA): TGTGCCACCAGCAGGGGACAGGCCTCAGATACGCAGTATTTT. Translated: CATSRGQASDTQYF.

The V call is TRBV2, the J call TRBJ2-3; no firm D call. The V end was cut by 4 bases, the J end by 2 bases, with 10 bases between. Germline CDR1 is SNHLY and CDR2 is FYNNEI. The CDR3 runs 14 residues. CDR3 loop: CASSATRYTDTQYF. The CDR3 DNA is TGTGCCAGCAGTGCGACGAGATACACAGATACGCAGTATTTT.

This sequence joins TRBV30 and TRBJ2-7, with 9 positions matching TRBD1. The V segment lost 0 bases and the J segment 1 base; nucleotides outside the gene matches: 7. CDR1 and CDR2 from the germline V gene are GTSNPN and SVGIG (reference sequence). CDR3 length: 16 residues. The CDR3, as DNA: TGTGCCTGGAGTGTAAGGTGGACAGGGGTTTCCTACGAGCAGTACTTC. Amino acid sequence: CAWSVRWTGVSYEQYF.

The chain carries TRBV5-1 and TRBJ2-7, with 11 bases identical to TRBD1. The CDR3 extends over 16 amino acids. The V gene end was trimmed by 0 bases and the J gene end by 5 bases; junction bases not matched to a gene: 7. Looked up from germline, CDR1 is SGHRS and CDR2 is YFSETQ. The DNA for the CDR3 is TGCGCCAGCAGCTTGGACGTAGGACAGGGGGCCCACGAGCAGTACTTC. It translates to CASSLDVGQGAHEQYF.

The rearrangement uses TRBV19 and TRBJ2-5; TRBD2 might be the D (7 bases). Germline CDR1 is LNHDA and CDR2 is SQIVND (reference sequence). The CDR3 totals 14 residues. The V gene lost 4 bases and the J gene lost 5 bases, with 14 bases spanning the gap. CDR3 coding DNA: TGTGCCAGTAGTACGTCCGGGGGGCGGGAGACCCAGTACTTC. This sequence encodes CASSTSGGRETQYF.

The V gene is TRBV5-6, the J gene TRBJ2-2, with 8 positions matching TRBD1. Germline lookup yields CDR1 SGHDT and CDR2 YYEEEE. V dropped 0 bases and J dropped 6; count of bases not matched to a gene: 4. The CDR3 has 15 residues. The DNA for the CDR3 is TGTGCCAGCAGCTTGGTGGACAGGGAGTCCGGGGAGCTGTTTTTT. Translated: CASSLVDRESGELFF.

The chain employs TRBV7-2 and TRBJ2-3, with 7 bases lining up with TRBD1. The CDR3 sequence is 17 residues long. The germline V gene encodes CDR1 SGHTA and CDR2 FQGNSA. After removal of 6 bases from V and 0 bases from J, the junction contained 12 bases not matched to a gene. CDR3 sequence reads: CASRVVGTAISTDTQYF. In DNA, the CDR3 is TGTGCCAGCAGGGTAGTCGGGACAGCCATCAGCACAGATACGCAGTATTTT.

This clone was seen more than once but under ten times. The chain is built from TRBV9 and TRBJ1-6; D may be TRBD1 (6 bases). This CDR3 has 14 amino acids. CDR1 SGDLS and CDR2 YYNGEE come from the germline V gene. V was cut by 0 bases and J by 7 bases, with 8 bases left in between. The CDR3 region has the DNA TGTGCCAGCAGCGTAGACAGGGCGAATTCACCCCTCCACTTT. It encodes CASSVDRANSPLHF. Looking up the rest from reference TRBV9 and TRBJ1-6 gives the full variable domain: DSGVTQTPKHLITATGQRVTLRCSPRSGDLSVYWYQQSLDQGLQFLIQYYNGEERAKGNILERFSAQQFPDLHSELNLSSLELGDSALYFCASSVDRANSPLHFGNGTRLTVT.

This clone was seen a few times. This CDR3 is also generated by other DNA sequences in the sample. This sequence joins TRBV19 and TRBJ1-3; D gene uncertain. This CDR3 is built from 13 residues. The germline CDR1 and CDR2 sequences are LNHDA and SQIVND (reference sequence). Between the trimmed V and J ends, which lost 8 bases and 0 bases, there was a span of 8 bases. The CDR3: CASGTSSGNTIYF. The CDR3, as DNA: TGTGCCAGTGGCACCAGCTCTGGAAACACCATATATTTT. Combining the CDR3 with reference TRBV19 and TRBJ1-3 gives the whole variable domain DGGITQSPKYLFRKEGQNVTLSCEQNLNHDAMYWYRQDPGQGLRLIYYSQIVNDFQKGDIAEGYSVSREKKESFPLTVTSAQKNPTAFYLCASGTSSGNTIYFGEGSWLTVV.

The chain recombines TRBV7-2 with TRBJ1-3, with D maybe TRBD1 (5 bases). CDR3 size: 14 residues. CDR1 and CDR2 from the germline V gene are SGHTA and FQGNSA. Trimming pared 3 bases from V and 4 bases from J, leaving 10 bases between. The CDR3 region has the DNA TGTGCCAGCAGCTTCACGGGGCGAGGAAACACCATATATTTT. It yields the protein CASSFTGRGNTIYF.

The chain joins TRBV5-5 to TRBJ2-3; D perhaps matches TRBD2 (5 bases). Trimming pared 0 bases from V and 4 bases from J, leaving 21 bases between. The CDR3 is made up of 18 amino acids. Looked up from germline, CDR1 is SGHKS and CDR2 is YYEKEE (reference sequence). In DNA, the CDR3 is TGTGCCAGCAGCTTGGGGGTTTTCGGGCCTAGCCCCGCAGATACGCAGTATTTT. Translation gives CASSLGVFGPSPADTQYF.

CDR3 in DNA: TGCGCCAGCAGCCAAGACACGTCCAGGTCTGGCTACACCTTC. Its translation is CASSQDTSRSGYTF. V gene TRBV4-3 combines with J gene TRBJ1-2; D is unresolved. CDR1 and CDR2 (germline): LGHNA, YSLEER. CDR3 length: 14 residues. V dropped 0 bases and J dropped 7 bases, with 12 bases sitting between them.

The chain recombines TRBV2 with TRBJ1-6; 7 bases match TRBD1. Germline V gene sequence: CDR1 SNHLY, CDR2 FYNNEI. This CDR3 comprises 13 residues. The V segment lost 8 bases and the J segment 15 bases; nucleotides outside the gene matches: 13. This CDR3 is CASRTGLYSLLHF. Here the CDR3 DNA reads TGTGCCAGCCGGACAGGCCTTTACTCCCTCCTCCACTTT.

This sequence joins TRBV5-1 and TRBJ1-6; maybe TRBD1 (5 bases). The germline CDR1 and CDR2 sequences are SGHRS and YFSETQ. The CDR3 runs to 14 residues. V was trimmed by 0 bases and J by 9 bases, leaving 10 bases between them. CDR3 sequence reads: CASSLGGIGSPLHF. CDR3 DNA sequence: TGCGCCAGCAGCTTGGGGGGGATCGGTTCACCCCTCCACTTT.

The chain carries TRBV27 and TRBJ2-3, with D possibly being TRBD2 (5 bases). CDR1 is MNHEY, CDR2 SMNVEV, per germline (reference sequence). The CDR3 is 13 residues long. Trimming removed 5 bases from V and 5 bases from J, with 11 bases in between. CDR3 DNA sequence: TGTGCCAGCAGTCCCACCCGGGGAGATACGCAGTATTTT. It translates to CASSPTRGDTQYF.

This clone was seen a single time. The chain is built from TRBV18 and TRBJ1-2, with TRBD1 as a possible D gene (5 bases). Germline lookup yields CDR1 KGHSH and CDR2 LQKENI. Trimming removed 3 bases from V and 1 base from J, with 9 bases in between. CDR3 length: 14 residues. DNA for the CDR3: TGTGCCAGCTCACCGGGGCAGGATAACTATGGCTACACCTTC. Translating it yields CASSPGQDNYGYTF.

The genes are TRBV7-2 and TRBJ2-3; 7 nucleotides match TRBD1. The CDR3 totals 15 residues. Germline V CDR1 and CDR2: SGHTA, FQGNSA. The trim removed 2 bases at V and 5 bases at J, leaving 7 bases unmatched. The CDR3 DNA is TGTGCCAGCAGCTTAATTGAGGGGGCTGGAGATACGCAGTATTTT. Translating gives CASSLIEGAGDTQYF.

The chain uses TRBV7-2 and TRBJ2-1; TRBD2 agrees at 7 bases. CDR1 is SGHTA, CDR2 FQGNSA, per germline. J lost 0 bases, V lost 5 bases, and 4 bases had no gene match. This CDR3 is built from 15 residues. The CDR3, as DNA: TGTGCCAGCAGCCGGACTAGAAGCTCCTACAATGAGCAGTTCTTC. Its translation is CASSRTRSSYNEQFF.

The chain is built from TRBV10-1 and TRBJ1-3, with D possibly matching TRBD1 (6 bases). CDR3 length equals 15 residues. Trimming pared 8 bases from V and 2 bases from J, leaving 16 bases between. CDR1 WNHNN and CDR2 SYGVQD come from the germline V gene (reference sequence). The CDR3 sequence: CASPRGGHTGNTIYF. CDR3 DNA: TGCGCCAGCCCGAGAGGGGGGCATACTGGAAACACCATATATTTT.

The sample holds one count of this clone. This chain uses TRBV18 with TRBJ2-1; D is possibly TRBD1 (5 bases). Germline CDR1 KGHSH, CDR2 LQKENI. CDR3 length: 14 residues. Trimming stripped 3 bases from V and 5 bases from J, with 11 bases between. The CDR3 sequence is CASSPTAAHNEQFF. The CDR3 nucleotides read TGTGCCAGCTCACCGACAGCCGCCCACAATGAGCAGTTCTTC.

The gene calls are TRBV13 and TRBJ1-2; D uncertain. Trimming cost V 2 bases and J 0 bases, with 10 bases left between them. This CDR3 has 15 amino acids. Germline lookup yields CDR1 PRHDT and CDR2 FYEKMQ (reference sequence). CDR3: CASSLRSRSNYGYTF. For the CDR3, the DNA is TGTGCCAGCAGCTTACGATCCAGGTCTAACTATGGCTACACCTTC. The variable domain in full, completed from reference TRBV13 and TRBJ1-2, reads AAGVIQSPRHLIKEKRETATLKCYPIPRHDTVYWYQQGPGQDPQFLISFYEKMQSDKGSIPDRFSAQQFSDYHSELNMSSLELGDSALYFCASSLRSRSNYGYTFGSGTRLTVV.

CDR3 nucleotides: TGTGCCAGCAGTTTGAACAGGGGGACTGAAGCTTTCTTT. Encoded protein: CASSLNRGTEAFF. The chain carries TRBV27 and TRBJ1-1; 8 positions agree with TRBD1. V dropped 3 bases and J dropped 5; count of bases not matched to a gene: 2. The CDR3 loop spans 13 amino acids. Germline V gives CDR1 MNHEY, CDR2 SMNVEV (reference sequence).

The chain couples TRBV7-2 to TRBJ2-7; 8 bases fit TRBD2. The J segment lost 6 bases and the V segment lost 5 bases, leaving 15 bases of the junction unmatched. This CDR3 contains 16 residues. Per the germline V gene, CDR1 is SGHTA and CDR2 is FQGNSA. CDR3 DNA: TGTGCCAGCAGCCCGGGTGGCGGGAGGCCTCCGGGCGAGCAGTACTTC. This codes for CASSPGGGRPPGEQYF.

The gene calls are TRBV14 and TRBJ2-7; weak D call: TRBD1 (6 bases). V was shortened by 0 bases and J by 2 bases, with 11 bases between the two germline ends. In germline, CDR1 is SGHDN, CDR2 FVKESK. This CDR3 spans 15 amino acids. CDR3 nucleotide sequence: TGTGCCAGCAGCCAAGAAACAGGGCGTCCCTACGAGCAGTACTTC. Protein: CASSQETGRPYEQYF. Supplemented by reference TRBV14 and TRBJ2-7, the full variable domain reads EAGVTQFPSHSVIEKGQTVTLRCDPISGHDNLYWYRRVMGKEIKFLLHFVKESKQDESGMPNNRFLAERTGGTYSTLKVQPAELEDSGVYFCASSQETGRPYEQYFGPGTRLTVT.

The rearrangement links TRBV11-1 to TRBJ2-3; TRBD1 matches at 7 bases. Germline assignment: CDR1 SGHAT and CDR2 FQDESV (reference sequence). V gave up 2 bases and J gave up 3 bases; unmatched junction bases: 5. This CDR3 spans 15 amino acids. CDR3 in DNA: TGTGCCAGCAGCTTACATGGGACAGTAACAGATACGCAGTATTTT. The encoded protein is CASSLHGTVTDTQYF.

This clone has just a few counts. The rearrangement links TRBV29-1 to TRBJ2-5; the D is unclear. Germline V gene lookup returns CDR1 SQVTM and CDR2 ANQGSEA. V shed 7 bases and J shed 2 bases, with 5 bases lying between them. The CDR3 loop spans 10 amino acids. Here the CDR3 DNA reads TGCAGCGCTAGACAAGAGACCCAGTACTTC. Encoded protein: CSARQETQYF.

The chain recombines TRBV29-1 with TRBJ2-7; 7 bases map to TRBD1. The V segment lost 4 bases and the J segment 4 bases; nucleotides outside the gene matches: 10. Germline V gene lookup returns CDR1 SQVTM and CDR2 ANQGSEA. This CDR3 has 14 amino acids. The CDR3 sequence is CSVVRDDRVYEQYF. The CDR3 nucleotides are TGCAGCGTTGTCCGGGATGACAGGGTGTACGAGCAGTACTTC.

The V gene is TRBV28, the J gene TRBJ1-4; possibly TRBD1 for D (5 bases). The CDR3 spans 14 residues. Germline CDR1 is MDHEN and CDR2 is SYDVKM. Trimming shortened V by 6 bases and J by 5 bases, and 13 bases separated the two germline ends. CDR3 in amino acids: CASREGRGNEKLFF. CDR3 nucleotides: TGTGCCAGCAGGGAGGGGCGGGGAAATGAAAAACTGTTTTTT.

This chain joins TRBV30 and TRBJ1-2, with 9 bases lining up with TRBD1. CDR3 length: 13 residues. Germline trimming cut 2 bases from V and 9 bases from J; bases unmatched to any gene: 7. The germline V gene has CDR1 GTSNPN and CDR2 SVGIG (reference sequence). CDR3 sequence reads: CAWSTGGFGSYTF. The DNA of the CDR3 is TGTGCCTGGAGTACAGGGGGCTTCGGGAGCTACACCTTC.

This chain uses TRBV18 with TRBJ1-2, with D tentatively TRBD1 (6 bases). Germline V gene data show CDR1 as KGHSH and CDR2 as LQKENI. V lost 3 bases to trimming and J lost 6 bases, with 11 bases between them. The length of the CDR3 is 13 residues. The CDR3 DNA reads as TGTGCCAGCTCACCGCAGGGGTTAGATGGCTACACCTTC. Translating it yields CASSPQGLDGYTF.